This note documents a single T cell receptor beta chain sequence. Its antigen is undetermined. In the ViraFEST assay, antigen-specific CD4+ clonotypes were identified by expansion after peptide-pool stimulation. Isolation of CD4+ T cells took place after about ten days of culture. PCR-confirmed SARS-CoV-2 infection occurred in the person between March and December 2020. Two-dose BNT162b2 or mRNA-1273 vaccination was given to participants. Fresh IL-2-containing medium replaced half the medium on days 3 and 7. These data originate in a study of vaccination effects on CD4 cells after COVID-19. Across the whole study: A few patients who were convalescent were sampled early, at day +14, and again late after vaccination. The second dose preceded post-vaccine samples by a median of 72 days. Study-level findings and limits: The study found marked clonal contraction of infection- and vaccine-induced clones late after vaccination.

The CDR3 spans 14 residues. Trimming removed 1 base from V and 2 bases from J, with 8 bases in between. CDR1 is SGHTA and CDR2 is FQGNSA in the germline V gene. The repertoire was sequenced with immunoSEQ multiplex PCR; TCRdb's copy has only in-frame clones and lacks some. The data hold more than 12,000 clones, with about 74% observed a single time. J is TRBJ2-5 and V is TRBV7-2; D call uncertain. The sample in question was CD4+ T cells from PBMCs cultured with HCoV-NL63 spike peptides, obtained after COVID-19 vaccination. The receptor comes from a human donor who had a prior SARS-CoV-2 infection. The CDR3 region is CASSLVAAQETQYF. In DNA form, the CDR3 reads TGTGCCAGCAGCTTAGTAGCAGCTCAAGAGACCCAGTACTTC.